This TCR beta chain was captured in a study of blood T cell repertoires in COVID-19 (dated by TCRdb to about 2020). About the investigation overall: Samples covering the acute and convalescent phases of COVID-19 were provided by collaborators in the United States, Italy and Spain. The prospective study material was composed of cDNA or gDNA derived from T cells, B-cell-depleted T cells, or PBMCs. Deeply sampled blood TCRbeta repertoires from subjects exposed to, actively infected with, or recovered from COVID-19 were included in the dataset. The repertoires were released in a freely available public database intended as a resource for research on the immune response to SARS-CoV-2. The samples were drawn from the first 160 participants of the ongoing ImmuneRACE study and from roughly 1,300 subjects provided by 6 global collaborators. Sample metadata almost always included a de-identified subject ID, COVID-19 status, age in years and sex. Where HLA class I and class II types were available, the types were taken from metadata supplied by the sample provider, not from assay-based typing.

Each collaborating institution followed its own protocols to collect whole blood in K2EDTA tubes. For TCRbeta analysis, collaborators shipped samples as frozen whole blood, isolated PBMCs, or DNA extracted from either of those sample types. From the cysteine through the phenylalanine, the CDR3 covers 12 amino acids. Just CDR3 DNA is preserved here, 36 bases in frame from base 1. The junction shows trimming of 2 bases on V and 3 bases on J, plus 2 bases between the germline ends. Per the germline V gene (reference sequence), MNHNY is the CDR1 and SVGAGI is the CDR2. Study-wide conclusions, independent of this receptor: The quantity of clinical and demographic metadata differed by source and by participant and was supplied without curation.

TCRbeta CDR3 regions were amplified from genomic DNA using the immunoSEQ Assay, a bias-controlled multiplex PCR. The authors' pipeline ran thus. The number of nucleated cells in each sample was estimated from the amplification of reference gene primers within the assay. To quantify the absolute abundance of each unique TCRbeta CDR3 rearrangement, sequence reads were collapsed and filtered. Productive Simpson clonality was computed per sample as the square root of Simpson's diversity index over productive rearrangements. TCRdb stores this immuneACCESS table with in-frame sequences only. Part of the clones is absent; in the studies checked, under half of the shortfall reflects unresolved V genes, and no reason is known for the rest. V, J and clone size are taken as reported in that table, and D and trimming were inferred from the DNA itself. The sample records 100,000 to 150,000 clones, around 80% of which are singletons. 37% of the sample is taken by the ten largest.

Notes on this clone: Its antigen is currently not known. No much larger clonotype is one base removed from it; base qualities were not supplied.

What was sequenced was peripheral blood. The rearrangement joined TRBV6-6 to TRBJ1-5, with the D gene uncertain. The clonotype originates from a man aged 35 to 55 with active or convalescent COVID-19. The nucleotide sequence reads TGTGCCAGCAGTTACCTCAATCAGCCCCAGCATTTT. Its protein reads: CASSYLNQPQHF.